The rows below give T cell receptor beta chains drawn from one sample of a study of glioma-infiltrating T cells after dendritic cell vaccination. The data were produced by immunoSEQ multiplex PCR, yet TCRdb's version contains in-frame clones alone and is incomplete. This table holds 85,000 to 100,000 clones, roughly four fifths found once. The source material was blood, sampled after dendritic cell vaccination. Receptor source: a human donor with glioblastoma. Each CDR3 is given with its conserved first and last residue. A D gene is named only where the DNA matches it firmly. Not every row has a clone size; where given, it reads once, few, many or a size class.

V: TRBV9
D: NA
J: TRBJ1-1
size: NA
CDR3: CASSVAHAGTTEAFF
DNA: TGTGCCAGCAGCGTAGCCCACGCGGGAACCACTGAAGCTTTCTTT

V: TRBV7-2
D: TRBD2
J: TRBJ2-3
size: NA
CDR3: CASSSGLAGITDTQYF
DNA: TGTGCCAGCAGCTCCGGACTAGCGGGGATCACAGATACGCAGTATTTT

V: TRBV5-1
D: TRBD2
J: TRBJ2-7
size: NA
CDR3: CASSLRTSGGLYF
DNA: TGCGCCAGCAGCTTACGGACTAGCGGGGGCCTGTACTTC

V: TRBV15
D: TRBD2
J: TRBJ2-2
size: once
CDR3: CATNGGGAESPGELFF
DNA: TGTGCCACCAACGGCGGGGGGGCCGAGAGTCCCGGGGAGCTGTTTTTT

V: TRBV2
D: NA
J: TRBJ1-1
size: NA
CDR3: CASREPRERTEAFF
DNA: TGTGCCAGCAGGGAACCACGGGAACGCACTGAAGCTTTCTTT

V: TRBV6-4
D: NA
J: TRBJ2-3
size: NA
CDR3: CASSDRGTDTQYF
DNA: TGTGCCAGCAGTGACCGGGGCACAGATACGCAGTATTTT

V: TRBV28
D: NA
J: TRBJ1-2
size: NA
CDR3: CASRIGDLGGGYTF
DNA: TGTGCCAGCAGGATAGGGGACTTGGGAGGCGGCTACACCTTC

V: TRBV7-8
D: NA
J: TRBJ2-1
size: NA
CDR3: CASSYQQYREGEQFF
DNA: TGTGCCAGCAGCTACCAACAGTACCGAGAGGGTGAGCAGTTCTTC

V: TRBV11-2
D: NA
J: TRBJ1-1
size: once
CDR3: CASSPYRGADTEAFF
DNA: TGTGCCAGCAGCCCTTACCGGGGGGCTGACACTGAAGCTTTCTTT

V: TRBV7-9
D: NA
J: TRBJ1-2
size: NA
CDR3: CASSWGHRYGYTF
DNA: TGTGCCAGCAGCTGGGGGCACAGGTATGGCTACACCTTC

V: TRBV19
D: NA
J: TRBJ1-2
size: NA
CDR3: CAGSQGLYGYTF
DNA: TGTGCCGGTAGTCAGGGTCTCTATGGCTACACCTTC

V: TRBV30
D: NA
J: TRBJ2-4
size: NA
CDR3: CAWSPTRNIQYF
DNA: TGTGCCTGGAGCCCGACTAGAAACATTCAGTACTTC

V: TRBV11-2
D: TRBD1
J: TRBJ1-1
size: NA
CDR3: CASSPNNRGNTEAFF
DNA: TGTGCCAGCAGCCCCAACAACAGGGGGAACACTGAAGCTTTCTTT

V: TRBV19
D: TRBD1
J: TRBJ2-1
size: NA
CDR3: CASSIRAGGFYNEQFF
DNA: TGTGCCAGTAGTATAAGGGCAGGGGGCTTCTACAATGAGCAGTTCTTC

V: TRBV10-1
D: TRBD2
J: TRBJ2-3
size: NA
CDR3: CASSPSGSGDTQYF
DNA: TGCGCCAGCAGTCCTAGCGGGAGTGGAGATACGCAGTATTTT

V: TRBV2
D: TRBD1
J: TRBJ2-7
size: NA
CDR3: CASRPGTVYEQYF
DNA: TGTGCCAGCAGACCCGGGACAGTCTACGAGCAGTACTTC

V: TRBV15
D: NA
J: TRBJ1-5
size: NA
CDR3: CATSRDNNQPQHF
DNA: TGTGCCACCAGCAGAGACAACAATCAGCCCCAGCATTTT

V: TRBV7-8
D: NA
J: TRBJ1-5
size: NA
CDR3: CASSSDNRQSNQPQHF
DNA: TGTGCCAGCAGCTCAGACAATCGACAGAGCAATCAGCCCCAGCATTTT

V: TRBV6-1
D: TRBD2
J: TRBJ2-4
size: NA
CDR3: CASIWGGDKNIQYF
DNA: TGTGCCAGCATATGGGGGGGTGACAAAAACATTCAGTACTTC

V: TRBV6-1
D: NA
J: TRBJ2-7
size: NA
CDR3: CASSEADGLASPRVYEQYF
DNA: TGTGCCAGCAGTGAAGCAGACGGGCTAGCGAGTCCTCGAGTCTACGAGCAGTACTTC

V: TRBV11-1
D: TRBD1
J: TRBJ2-1
size: NA
CDR3: CASSSDRAAGIGQFF
DNA: TGTGCCAGCAGCTCCGACAGGGCCGCAGGGATAGGGCAGTTCTTC

V: TRBV4-1
D: TRBD2
J: TRBJ2-3
size: NA
CDR3: CASSQDWRLAITDTQYF
DNA: TGCGCCAGCAGCCAAGATTGGAGACTAGCAATCACAGATACGCAGTATTTT

V: TRBV25-1
D: NA
J: TRBJ2-1
size: NA
CDR3: CASRESRGYNNEQFF
DNA: TGTGCCAGCAGGGAATCGCGGGGCTACAACAATGAGCAGTTCTTC

V: TRBV21-1
D: NA
J: TRBJ2-1
size: once
CDR3: CASRIFKRTGEFF
DNA: TGTGCCAGCAGGATCTTCAAGCGGACAGGGGAGTTCTTC

V: TRBV5-1
D: NA
J: TRBJ2-2
size: NA
CDR3: CASSLDVPGTGELFF
DNA: TGCGCCAGCAGCTTGGATGTCCCGGGCACCGGGGAGCTGTTTTTT

V: TRBV7-9
D: NA
J: TRBJ2-7
size: NA
CDR3: CASSLERTKQYF
DNA: TGTGCCAGCAGCTTAGAGAGAACCAAGCAGTACTTC

V: TRBV9
D: TRBD2
J: TRBJ2-1
size: once
CDR3: CASSQRGSGDGSEQFF
DNA: TGTGCCAGCAGCCAAAGGGGTAGCGGGGACGGTAGTGAGCAGTTCTTC

V: TRBV29-1
D: NA
J: TRBJ1-2
size: NA
CDR3: CSVESWLVDSLYGYTF
DNA: TGCAGCGTTGAAAGTTGGTTGGTTGACAGCCTCTATGGCTACACCTTC

V: TRBV6-6
D: NA
J: TRBJ1-2
size: NA
CDR3: CASRPDRDYGYTF
DNA: TGTGCCAGCAGACCCGACAGAGACTATGGCTACACCTTC

V: TRBV10-1
D: NA
J: TRBJ1-5
size: NA
CDR3: CASSAIGNQPQHF
DNA: TGCGCCAGCAGTGCCATTGGCAATCAGCCCCAGCATTTT

V: TRBV9
D: NA
J: TRBJ1-4
size: NA
CDR3: CASSSRSSSTNEKLFF
DNA: TGTGCCAGCAGCTCCCGGTCCTCCTCAACTAATGAAAAACTGTTTTTT

V: TRBV4-1
D: TRBD1
J: TRBJ1-1
size: few
CDR3: CASSATGGMNTEAFF
DNA: TGCGCCAGCAGCGCGACAGGGGGCATGAACACTGAAGCTTTCTTT

V: TRBV6-6
D: TRBD1
J: TRBJ1-2
size: few
CDR3: CASSLKTGTGVISYTF
DNA: TGTGCCAGCAGCCTAAAGACCGGGACAGGGGTCATCAGCTACACCTTC

V: TRBV12-5
D: TRBD1
J: TRBJ2-5
size: NA
CDR3: CASGLGTRQGGETQYF
DNA: TGTGCTAGTGGTTTGGGAACCCGACAGGGGGGAGAGACCCAGTACTTC

V: TRBV11-2
D: NA
J: TRBJ2-3
size: NA
CDR3: CASSLSLVYYF
DNA: TGTGCCAGCAGCTTGAGTCTCGTCTACTATTTT

V: TRBV7-2
D: NA
J: TRBJ1-5
size: NA
CDR3: CASSLAGVGNQPQHF
DNA: TGTGCCAGCAGCTTAGCCGGGGTAGGCAATCAGCCCCAGCATTTT

V: TRBV6-6
D: NA
J: TRBJ2-3
size: NA
CDR3: CASSYSGAVTDTQYF
DNA: TGTGCCAGCAGTTACTCTGGGGCTGTAACAGATACGCAGTATTTT

V: TRBV7-2
D: TRBD2
J: TRBJ2-1
size: NA
CDR3: CASSLAGGKAYNEQFF
DNA: TGTGCCAGCAGCTTAGCGGGGGGGAAAGCCTACAATGAGCAGTTCTTC

V: TRBV25-1
D: TRBD1
J: TRBJ2-2
size: NA
CDR3: CASSPWDSYTGELFF
DNA: TGTGCCAGCAGCCCCTGGGACAGCTACACCGGGGAGCTGTTTTTT

V: TRBV19
D: TRBD1
J: TRBJ1-2
size: NA
CDR3: CASSIGQAANYGYTF
DNA: TGTGCCAGTAGTATCGGACAGGCAGCTAACTATGGCTACACCTTC

V: TRBV2
D: NA
J: TRBJ2-1
size: NA
CDR3: CASSRDRREQFF
DNA: TGTGCCAGCAGCCGCGACAGACGGGAGCAGTTCTTC

V: TRBV6-5
D: TRBD2
J: TRBJ2-7
size: NA
CDR3: CASRPGGVYYEQYF
DNA: TGTGCCAGCAGACCGGGGGGAGTCTACTACGAGCAGTACTTC

V: TRBV5-1
D: NA
J: TRBJ2-3
size: NA
CDR3: CASSLYRGGTDTQYF
DNA: TGCGCCAGCAGCTTGTACAGGGGAGGAACAGATACGCAGTATTTT

V: TRBV11-3
D: NA
J: TRBJ2-3
size: NA
CDR3: CASSLDGQHTDTQYF
DNA: TGTGCCAGCAGCTTAGATGGACAGCACACAGATACGCAGTATTTT

V: TRBV7-8
D: TRBD2
J: TRBJ2-3
size: NA
CDR3: CASRLGLAGGGRGGTQYF
DNA: TGTGCCAGCAGATTGGGACTAGCGGGAGGGGGACGCGGCGGTACGCAGTATTTT

V: TRBV7-6
D: NA
J: TRBJ2-2
size: NA
CDR3: CASSLDTAGGTGELFF
DNA: TGTGCCAGCAGCTTAGATACAGCGGGTGGAACCGGGGAGCTGTTTTTT

V: TRBV2
D: NA
J: TRBJ1-1
size: NA
CDR3: CASAGLSNTEAFF
DNA: TGTGCCAGCGCGGGACTGTCGAACACTGAAGCTTTCTTT

V: TRBV29-1
D: TRBD2
J: TRBJ2-5
size: NA
CDR3: CSVEGSLRGGPQETQYF
DNA: TGCAGCGTTGAAGGATCCCTTCGCGGGGGGCCCCAAGAGACCCAGTACTTC

V: TRBV7-2
D: NA
J: TRBJ2-7
size: NA
CDR3: CASSLGQAATYEQYF
DNA: TGTGCCAGCAGCTTAGGACAGGCCGCTACCTACGAGCAGTACTTC

V: TRBV7-8
D: TRBD1
J: TRBJ2-2
size: once
CDR3: CASSPSSRGWNGELFF
DNA: TGTGCCAGCAGCCCTTCGTCCAGGGGGTGGAACGGGGAGCTGTTTTTT

V: TRBV6-5
D: NA
J: TRBJ1-4
size: NA
CDR3: CASSYMVSDEKLFF
DNA: TGTGCCAGCAGTTACATGGTCTCGGATGAAAAACTGTTTTTT

V: TRBV12-5
D: TRBD1
J: TRBJ1-6
size: NA
CDR3: CASGLQGANSPLHF
DNA: TGTGCTAGTGGTTTGCAGGGGGCGAATTCACCCCTCCACTTT

V: TRBV5-1
D: TRBD1
J: TRBJ2-2
size: few
CDR3: CASIQSGQGSGELFF
DNA: TGCGCCAGCATTCAATCGGGACAGGGGTCCGGGGAGCTGTTTTTT

V: TRBV6-1
D: NA
J: TRBJ2-3
size: few
CDR3: CASSGRDGPYTQYF
DNA: TGTGCCAGCAGTGGGCGGGACGGTCCGTATACGCAGTATTTT

V: TRBV6-1
D: NA
J: TRBJ1-6
size: NA
CDR3: CASSYSGDNSPLHF
DNA: TGTGCCAGCAGTTATTCAGGGGATAATTCACCCCTCCACTTT

V: TRBV14
D: TRBD2
J: TRBJ2-3
size: NA
CDR3: CASSLSGSGDTQYF
DNA: TGTGCCAGCAGCCTTAGCGGGAGTGGGGATACGCAGTATTTT

V: TRBV28
D: TRBD1
J: TRBJ1-2
size: NA
CDR3: CASSLYRGLGANYGYTF
DNA: TGTGCCAGCAGTTTATACAGGGGCCTAGGAGCTAACTATGGCTACACCTTC

V: TRBV7-9
D: TRBD1
J: TRBJ2-5
size: once
CDR3: CASRQQGETQYF
DNA: TGTGCCAGCAGGCAACAGGGGGAGACCCAGTACTTC